This entry lists 17 T cell receptor beta chains sequenced from one sample in a study of blood T cell repertoires in COVID-19. The table came from immunoSEQ multiplex PCR; TCRdb's copy has only in-frame clones and leaves some out. Of 350,000 to 450,000 clones in the sample, 90% to 95% were seen once. The sequenced sample consisted of PBMCs or T cells enriched from blood (not recorded which). The receptors were gathered from a woman aged 40 to 50 who had been exposed to COVID-19.

This clone was seen only a few times. The rearrangement links TRBV6-2 or TRBV6-3 to TRBJ2-7, with 8 nucleotides matching TRBD1. The CDR3 is 14 amino acids. The V gene's germline CDR1 is MNHEY and CDR2 SVGEGT. V was pared by 4 bases and J by 2 bases, with 4 bases of the junction left unmatched. This chain's CDR3 is CASSLDRAAYEQYF. The CDR3 coding sequence is TGTGCCAGCAGTTTGGACAGGGCGGCCTACGAGCAGTACTTC.

The CDR3 DNA reads as TGTGCATCGGGAGGGATGGACACCGGGGAGCTGTTTTTT. This codes for CASGGMDTGELFF. This rearrangement joins TRBV10-3 to TRBJ2-2; TRBD2 matches 8 bases. Per the germline V gene, CDR1 is ENHRY and CDR2 is SYGVKD. This CDR3 spans 13 amino acids.

The J gene is TRBJ1-1, the V gene TRBV10-1, with D tentatively TRBD1 (6 bases). The CDR3 sequence is 12 residues long. The V gene's germline CDR1 is WNHNN and CDR2 SYGVQD (reference sequence). Trimming took 5 bases from V and 8 from J, leaving 12 bases between them. Written as DNA, the CDR3 is TGCGCCAGCAGTAGTACCGGGACAGAAGCTTTCTTT. Translating it yields CASSSTGTEAFF.

The V gene is TRBV4-3, the J gene TRBJ1-1, with a possible D match to TRBD1 (5 bases). Looked up from germline, CDR1 is LGHNA and CDR2 is YSLEER. V was trimmed by 1 base and J by 5 bases, leaving 14 bases between them. This CDR3 has 15 amino acids. The CDR3 loop is CASSQGGVGGTEAFF. Here the CDR3 DNA reads TGCGCCAGCAGCCAAGGAGGGGTGGGGGGTACTGAAGCTTTCTTT.

This chain connects TRBV20-1 to TRBJ2-3, with D perhaps TRBD2 (6 bases). The CDR3 has 13 amino acids. Per germline, CDR1 DFQATT and CDR2 SNEGSKA (reference sequence). With 4 bases removed from V and 2 bases from J, the gap between germline ends came to 10 bases. The CDR3 loop reads CSANEDYTDTQYF. CDR3 nucleotide sequence: TGCAGTGCTAATGAGGACTACACAGATACGCAGTATTTT.

The chain has TRBV30 and TRBJ1-5; tentative D call: TRBD1 (6 bases). CDR3 size: 14 residues. V was shortened by 6 bases and J by 3 bases, with 15 bases between the two germline ends. CDR1 and CDR2 from the germline V gene are GTSNPN and SVGIG (reference sequence). CDR3 in amino acids: CACQGGQNNQPQHF. In DNA, the CDR3 is TGTGCCTGCCAAGGCGGACAGAACAATCAGCCCCAGCATTTT. Complete variable domain (other parts from reference TRBV30 and TRBJ1-5): SQTIHQWPATLVQPVGSPLSLECTVEGTSNPNLYWYRQAAGRGLQLLFYSVGIGQISSEVPQNLSASRPQDRQFILSSKKLLLSDSGFYLCACQGGQNNQPQHFGDGTRLSIL.

V is TRBV5-1 and J is TRBJ1-1; weak D call: TRBD1 (5 bases). CDR1 is SGHRS and CDR2 is YFSETQ in the germline V gene. CDR3 length equals 14 residues. Trimming stripped 5 bases from V and 0 bases from J, with 11 bases between. The CDR3 nucleotides read TGCGCCAGCAGTAGGACACCGGTGAACACTGAAGCTTTCTTT. Its translation is CASSRTPVNTEAFF.

The chain is built from TRBV24-1 and TRBJ1-1, with D hard to call. V gave up 2 bases and J gave up 6 bases, with 12 bases separating them. Germline CDR1 is KGHDR and CDR2 is SFDVKD. CDR3 length equals 14 residues. In DNA form, the CDR3 reads TGTGCCACCAGTGATTCGGGAGGGTCTCCTGAAGCTTTCTTT. Translation gives CATSDSGGSPEAFF.

The V and J genes are TRBV18 and TRBJ2-7, with 7 positions matching TRBD1. Germline V lookup: CDR1 KGHSH, CDR2 LQKENI. CDR3 length: 14 amino acids. The V gene end was trimmed by 1 base and the J gene end by 2 bases; junction bases not matched to a gene: 2. CDR3 loop: CASSPRDSPYEQYF. In DNA form, the CDR3 reads TGTGCCAGCTCACCACGGGACAGCCCCTACGAGCAGTACTTC.

This chain uses TRBV7-2 with TRBJ2-7; TRBD2 agrees at 9 bases. The CDR3 runs to 16 residues. With V trimmed by 4 bases and J by 3 bases, 10 bases remained unmatched. Germline lookup yields CDR1 SGHTA and CDR2 FQGNSA. The CDR3 DNA is TGTGCCAGCAGCTCCAGAAGCGGGGGGAACTACTACGAGCAGTACTTC. Translating it yields CASSSRSGGNYYEQYF.

V usage is TRBV9 and J usage is TRBJ2-2, with 12 bases that match TRBD2. The junction had 7 bases not matched to a gene; V was cut back by 3 bases and J by 4 bases. The CDR3 runs to 17 residues. Germline V lookup: CDR1 SGDLS, CDR2 YYNGEE. CDR3 nucleotide sequence: TGTGCCAGCAGCGCCGGACTAGCGGGGAACCCCACCGGGGAGCTGTTTTTT. Its protein product is CASSAGLAGNPTGELFF.

This chain joins TRBV9 and TRBJ2-1; 8 nucleotides line up with TRBD1. CDR1 SGDLS and CDR2 YYNGEE come from the germline V gene. This CDR3 has 15 amino acids. V gave up 3 bases and J gave up 4 bases; unmatched junction bases: 6. CDR3 in amino acids: CASSAQGEYYNEQFF. As DNA, the CDR3 is TGTGCCAGCAGCGCACAGGGGGAGTATTACAATGAGCAGTTCTTC.

This chain uses TRBV30 with TRBJ2-7; TRBD2 matches at 9 bases. After removal of 5 bases from V and 2 bases from J, the junction contained 7 bases not matched to a gene. Germline V gene lookup returns CDR1 GTSNPN and CDR2 SVGIG (reference sequence). The CDR3 length is 14 residues. CDR3 bases: TGTGCCTGGTATAGAGCGGGAGGAACCTACGAGCAGTACTTC. This sequence encodes CAWYRAGGTYEQYF.

This chain links TRBV5-4 with TRBJ1-2; D gene ambiguous. This CDR3 is built from 15 residues. Germline CDR1 reads SGHNT; CDR2 reads YYREEE (reference sequence). V gave up 2 bases and J gave up 7 bases, with 18 bases separating them. The CDR3 protein is CASSLRQGLPSGYTF. CDR3 coding DNA: TGTGCCAGCAGCTTAAGGCAAGGACTTCCTAGTGGCTACACCTTC.

This rearrangement joins TRBV3-1 (or the pseudogene TRBV3-2) to TRBJ1-6; D unresolved. The CDR3 totals 13 residues. The germline V gene has CDR1 LGHDT and CDR2 YNNKEL (reference sequence). Trimming pared 4 bases from V and 10 bases from J, leaving 11 bases between. The CDR3 nucleotides are TGTGCCAGCAGCCGACAACGGGAATCACCCCTCCACTTT. Amino acids: CASSRQRESPLHF.

The J gene is TRBJ1-1, the V gene TRBV6-2 or TRBV6-3; D possibly corresponds to TRBD1 (6 bases). The germline CDR1 and CDR2 sequences are MNHEY and SVGEGT. The CDR3 totals 15 residues. Trimming took 5 bases from V and 0 from J, leaving 13 bases between them. CDR3 residues: CASSDRTALNTEAFF. As DNA, the CDR3 is TGTGCCAGCAGTGACAGGACGGCCTTGAACACTGAAGCTTTCTTT.

The chain employs TRBV6-5 and TRBJ2-7, with D perhaps TRBD1 (5 bases). The germline V gene encodes CDR1 MNHEY and CDR2 SVGAGI. The CDR3 is 12 residues long. The V end lost 6 bases, the J end lost 6 bases, and 12 bases lay between the germline ends. The CDR3 nucleotides are TGTGCCAGCAGAACCACAGGTGGCGAGCAGTACTTC. Protein product: CASRTTGGEQYF.